These T cell receptor beta chains were read from a single sample in a study of neurological immune-mediated disorders. MiXCR was run by TCRdb on the 5' RACE reads, yielding one entry per CDR3 protein. Of around 30,000 distinct CDR3 sequences in the sample, less than 15% are singletons; the top ten hold 6% to 8%. The specimen was PBMCs. Receptors originate from a man between 60 and 70 years old in good health. Both conserved end residues are part of each CDR3. A D gene is named only where the DNA matches it firmly. Not all rows give a size; the values are once, few, many and, for expanded clones, a class.

D gene	V gene	J gene	clone size	CDR3 protein	CDR3 DNA
NA	TRBV5-1	TRBJ2-3	many	CASSRAGGTTDTQYF	TGCGCCAGCAGCCGAGCTGGTGGGACCACAGATACGCAGTATTTT
TRBD2	TRBV20-1	TRBJ2-3	NA	CSASDFSGKAGDTQYF	TGCAGTGCTAGCGATTTCAGCGGGAAGGCCGGGGATACGCAGTATTTT
NA	TRBV6-2/TRBV6-3	TRBJ1-5	many	CASSPTPEGPQHF	TGTGCCAGCAGCCCTACGCCAGAGGGGCCCCAGCATTTT
TRBD1	TRBV18	TRBJ2-5	many	CASSPRSGGAETQYF	TGTGCCAGCTCACCACGCTCAGGGGGCGCGGAGACCCAGTACTTC
NA	TRBV20-1	TRBJ2-6	NA	CSATTGFSGANVLTF	TGCAGTGCTACTACAGGTTTTTCTGGGGCCAACGTCCTGACTTTC
NA	TRBV5-1	TRBJ2-6	many	CASTLGRSGANVLTF	TGCGCCAGCACCCTAGGCCGATCTGGGGCCAACGTCCTGACTTTC
NA	TRBV12-3/TRBV12-4	TRBJ1-6	NA	CASSPFRTYNSPLHF	TGTGCCAGCAGTCCATTTAGGACCTATAATTCACCCCTCCACTTT
TRBD2	TRBV20-1	TRBJ2-3	few	CSTRTPSGGTDTQYF	TGCAGTACCCGAACCCCTAGCGGGGGCACAGATACGCAGTATTTT
NA	TRBV15	TRBJ2-7	many	CATSADPGYEQYF	TGTGCCACCAGCGCGGACCCAGGTTACGAGCAGTACTTC
NA	TRBV28	TRBJ1-4	many	CASRRSTNEKLFF	TGTGCCAGCAGGCGCTCAACTAATGAAAAACTGTTTTTT
NA	TRBV24-1	TRBJ2-7	many	CATSDSSDPTYEQYF	TGTGCCACCAGTGACTCGAGCGACCCGACCTACGAGCAGTACTTC
TRBD1	TRBV7-9	TRBJ2-7	large	CASSSQGYEQYF	TGTGCCAGCAGCTCACAGGGGTACGAGCAGTACTTC
TRBD2	TRBV2	TRBJ2-3	many	CASSTDETSNTDTQYF	TGTGCCAGCAGTACCGACGAGACTAGCAACACAGATACGCAGTATTTT
NA	TRBV7-2	TRBJ1-1	many	CASSPGGLNTEAFF	TGTGCCAGCAGCCCCGGGGGGCTGAACACTGAAGCTTTCTTT
NA	TRBV5-1	TRBJ2-6	many	CASSFWVNPSGANVLTF	TGCGCCAGCAGCTTCTGGGTAAATCCATCTGGGGCCAACGTCCTGACTTTC
NA	TRBV5-1	TRBJ2-3	many	CASSLVDVTDTQYF	TGCGCCAGCAGCTTGGTGGATGTCACAGATACGCAGTATTTT
TRBD1	TRBV4-3	TRBJ2-2	NA	CASSRDRAGELFF	TGCGCCAGCAGCCGAGACAGGGCCGGGGAGCTGTTTTTT
TRBD1	TRBV7-9	TRBJ2-2	NA	CASSFGRGHTGELFF	TGTGCCAGCAGCTTCGGCAGGGGGCATACCGGGGAGCTGTTTTTT
NA	TRBV15	TRBJ2-1	NA	CVTSRCSQEQFF	TGTGTCACCAGCAGATGTTCCCAGGAGCAGTTCTTC
NA	TRBV4-3	TRBJ1-2	many	CASSQDIALGGGTYGYTF	TGCGCCAGCAGCCAAGATATTGCCCTGGGCGGGGGGACCTATGGCTACACCTTC
TRBD2	TRBV20-1	TRBJ2-2	many	CSARDSGGNTGELFF	TGCAGTGCTAGAGATAGCGGGGGGAACACCGGGGAGCTGTTTTTT
NA	TRBV15	TRBJ2-1	many	CATSRDPAYNEQFF	TGTGCCACCAGCAGAGATCCGGCGTACAATGAGCAGTTCTTC
TRBD1	TRBV29-1	TRBJ2-3	many	CSVDQGADTQYF	TGCAGCGTTGATCAGGGGGCAGATACGCAGTATTTT
NA	TRBV3-1	TRBJ1-1	many	CASSKGLEAFF	TGTGCCAGCAGTAAGGGGCTTGAAGCTTTCTTT
NA	TRBV27	TRBJ2-4	NA	CVSCGESAKNIQYF	TGTGTCAGCTGCGGGGAGTCGGCCAAAAACATCCAGTACTTC
NA	TRBV5-1	TRBJ2-3	many	CASSLESPDTQYF	TGCGCCAGCAGCTTGGAGTCCCCAGATACGCAGTATTTT
NA	TRBV7-9	TRBJ1-6	many	CASSYQGDSPLHF	TGTGCCAGCAGCTACCAAGGAGATTCACCCCTCCACTTT